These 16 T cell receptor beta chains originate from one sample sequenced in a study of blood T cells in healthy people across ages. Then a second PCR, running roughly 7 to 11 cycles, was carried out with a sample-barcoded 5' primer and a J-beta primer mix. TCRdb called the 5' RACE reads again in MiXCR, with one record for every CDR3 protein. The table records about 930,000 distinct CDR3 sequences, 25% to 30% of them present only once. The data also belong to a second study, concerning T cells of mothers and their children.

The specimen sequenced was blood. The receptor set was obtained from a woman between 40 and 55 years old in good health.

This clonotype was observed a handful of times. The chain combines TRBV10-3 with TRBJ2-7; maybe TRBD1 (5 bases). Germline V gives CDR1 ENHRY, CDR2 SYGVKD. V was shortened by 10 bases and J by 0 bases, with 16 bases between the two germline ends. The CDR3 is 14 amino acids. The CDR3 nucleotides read TGTGCCACCAAGGACACCGTTAGCTCCTACGAGCAGTACTTC. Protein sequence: CATKDTVSSYEQYF.

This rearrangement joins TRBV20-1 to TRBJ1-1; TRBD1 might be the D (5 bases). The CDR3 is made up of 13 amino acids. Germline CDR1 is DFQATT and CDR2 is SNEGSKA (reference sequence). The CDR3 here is CNLMGTVNTEAFF. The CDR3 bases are TGCAATCTGATGGGGACGGTGAACACTGAAGCTTTCTTT.

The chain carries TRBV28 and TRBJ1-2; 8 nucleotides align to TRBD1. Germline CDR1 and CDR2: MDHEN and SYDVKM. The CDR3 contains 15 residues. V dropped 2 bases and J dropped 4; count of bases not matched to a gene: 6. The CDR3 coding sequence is TGTGCCAGCAGTTTACCGGGACAGGCAAGCTATGGCTACACCTTC. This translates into CASSLPGQASYGYTF.

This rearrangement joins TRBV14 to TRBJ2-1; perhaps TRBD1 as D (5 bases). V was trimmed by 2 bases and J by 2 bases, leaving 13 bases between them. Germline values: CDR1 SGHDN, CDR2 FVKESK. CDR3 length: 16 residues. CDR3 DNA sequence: TGTGCCAGCAGCCAACTAGGGGATCCTGCCTACAATGAGCAGTTCTTC. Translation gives CASSQLGDPAYNEQFF.

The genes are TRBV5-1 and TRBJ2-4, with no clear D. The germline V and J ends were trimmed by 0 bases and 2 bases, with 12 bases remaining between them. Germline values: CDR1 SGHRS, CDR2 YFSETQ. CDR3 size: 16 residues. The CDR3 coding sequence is TGCGCCAGCAGCTTGGGTTCCTCCCCCTCCAAAAACATTCAGTACTTC. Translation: CASSLGSSPSKNIQYF. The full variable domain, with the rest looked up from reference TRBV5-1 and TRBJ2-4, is KAGVTQTPRYLIKTRGQQVTLSCSPISGHRSVSWYQQTPGQGLQFLFEYFSETQRNKGNFPGRFSGRQFSNSRSEMNVSTLELGDSALYLCASSLGSSPSKNIQYFGAGTRLSVL.

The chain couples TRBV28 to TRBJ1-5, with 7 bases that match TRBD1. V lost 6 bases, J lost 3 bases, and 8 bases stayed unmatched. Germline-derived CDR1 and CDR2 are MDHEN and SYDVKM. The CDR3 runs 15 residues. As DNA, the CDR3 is TGTGCCAGCAGATTCCGGGACAGACTCAATCAGCCCCAGCATTTT. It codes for CASRFRDRLNQPQHF.

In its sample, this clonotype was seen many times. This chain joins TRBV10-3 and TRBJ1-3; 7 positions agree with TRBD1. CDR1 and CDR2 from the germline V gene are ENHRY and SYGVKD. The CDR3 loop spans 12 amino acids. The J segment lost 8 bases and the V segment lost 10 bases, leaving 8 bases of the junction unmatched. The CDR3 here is CATGQAADTIYF. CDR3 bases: TGTGCCACCGGACAGGCTGCAGACACCATATATTTT.

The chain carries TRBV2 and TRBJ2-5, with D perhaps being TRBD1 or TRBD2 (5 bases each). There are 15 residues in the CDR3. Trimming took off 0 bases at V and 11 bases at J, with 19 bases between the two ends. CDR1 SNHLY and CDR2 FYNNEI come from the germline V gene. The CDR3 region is CASSEALRGYNEQYF. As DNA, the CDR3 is TGTGCCAGCAGTGAAGCGCTTCGGGGCTACAATGAGCAGTACTTC.

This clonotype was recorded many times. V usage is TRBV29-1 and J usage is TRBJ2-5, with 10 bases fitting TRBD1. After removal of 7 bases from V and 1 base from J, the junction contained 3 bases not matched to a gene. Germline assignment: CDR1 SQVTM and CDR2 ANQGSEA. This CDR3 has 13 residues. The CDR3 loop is CSARTGGQETQYF. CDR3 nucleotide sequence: TGCAGCGCCAGGACAGGGGGCCAAGAGACCCAGTACTTC. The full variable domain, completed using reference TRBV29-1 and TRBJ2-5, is SAVISQKPSRDICQRGTSLTIQCQVDSQVTMMFWYRQQPGQSLTLIATANQGSEATYESGFVIDKFPISRPNLTFSTLTVSNMSPEDSSIYLCSARTGGQETQYFGPGTRLLVL.

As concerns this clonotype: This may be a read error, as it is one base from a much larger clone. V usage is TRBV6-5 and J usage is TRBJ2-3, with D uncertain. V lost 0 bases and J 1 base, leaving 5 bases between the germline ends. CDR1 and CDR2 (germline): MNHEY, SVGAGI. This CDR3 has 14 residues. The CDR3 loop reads CASSYSKGTDTQYF. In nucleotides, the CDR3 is TGTGCCAGCAGTTACTCGAAGGGCACAGATACGCAGTATTTT.

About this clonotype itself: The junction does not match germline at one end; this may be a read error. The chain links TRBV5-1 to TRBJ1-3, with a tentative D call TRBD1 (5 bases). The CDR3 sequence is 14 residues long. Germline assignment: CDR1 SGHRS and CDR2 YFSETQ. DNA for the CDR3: TGCGCCAGCAGCTTGTCAACGGGGGGAAACACCATGTATTTT. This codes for CASSLSTGGNTMYF.

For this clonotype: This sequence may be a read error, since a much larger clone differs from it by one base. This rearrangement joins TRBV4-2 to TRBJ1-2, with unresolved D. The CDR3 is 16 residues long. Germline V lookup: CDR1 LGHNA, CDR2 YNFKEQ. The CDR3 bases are TGTGCCAACAGCCAAGAGAAGGCAGCAGCTAACTATGGCTACACCTTC. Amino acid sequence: CANSQEKAAANYGYTF.

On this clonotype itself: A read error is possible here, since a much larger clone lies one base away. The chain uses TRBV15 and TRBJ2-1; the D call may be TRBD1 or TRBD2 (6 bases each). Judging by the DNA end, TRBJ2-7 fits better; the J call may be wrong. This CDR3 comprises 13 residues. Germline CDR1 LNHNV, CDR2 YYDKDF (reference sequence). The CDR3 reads CATGGPLDNEQYF. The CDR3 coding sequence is TGTGCCACCGGGGGGCCCTTGGACAATGAGCAGTACTTC.

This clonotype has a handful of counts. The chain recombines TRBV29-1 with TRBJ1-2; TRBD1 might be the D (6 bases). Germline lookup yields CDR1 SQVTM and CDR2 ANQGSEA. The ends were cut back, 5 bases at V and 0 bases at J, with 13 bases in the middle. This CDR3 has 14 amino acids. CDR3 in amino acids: CSVKGGSSNYGYTF. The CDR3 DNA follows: TGCAGCGTTAAAGGGGGGAGCTCTAACTATGGCTACACCTTC.

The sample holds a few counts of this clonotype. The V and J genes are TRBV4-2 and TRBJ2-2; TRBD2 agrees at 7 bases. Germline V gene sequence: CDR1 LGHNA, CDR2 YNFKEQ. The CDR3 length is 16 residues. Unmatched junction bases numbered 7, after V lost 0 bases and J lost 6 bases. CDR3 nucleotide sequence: TGTGCCAGCAGCCAAGATGAAGCGGGAAGGGCCGGGGAGCTGTTTTTT. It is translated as CASSQDEAGRAGELFF.

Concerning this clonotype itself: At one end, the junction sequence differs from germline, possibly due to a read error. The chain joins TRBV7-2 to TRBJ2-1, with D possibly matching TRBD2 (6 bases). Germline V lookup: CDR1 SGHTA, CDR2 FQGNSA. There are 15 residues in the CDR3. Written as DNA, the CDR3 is TGTGCCAGCAGCTTAGGGTCAGGGAGGTACAATGAGCAGCTCTTC. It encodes CASSLGSGRYNEQLF.